The present T cell receptor beta chain was sequenced within a study of early T cells in non-severe SARS-CoV-2 infection. About the study: With bulk RNA from unsorted whole blood as input, sequencing yielded unpaired chains. Findings of the study overall: Anti-spike CD8 specificities were favored by VDJdb matching, whose results missed private and CD4 specificities.

Trimming removed 5 bases from V and 1 base from J; junction bases left unmatched: 5. CDR1 is SEHNR and CDR2 is FQNEAQ in the germline V gene (reference sequence). The CDR3 spans 15 residues. This clonotype was seen ten or more times. The antigen remains undetermined. Attachment of unique molecular identifiers to individual cDNA molecules was performed. TCRdb passed the 5' RACE reads through MiXCR, listing each CDR3 protein once. Here the sample spans about 48,000 distinct CDR3 sequences, around 6% being singletons. This sequence was found in an adult who was a healthcare worker with PCR-confirmed SARS-CoV-2 infection or an uninfected control (not recorded which). Sample: whole blood. The rearrangement joins TRBV7-9 to TRBJ2-3; 8 positions agree with TRBD2. This chain's CDR3 is CASSTTGGGTDTQYF. For the CDR3, the DNA is TGTGCCAGCAGCACCACGGGGGGGGGCACAGATACGCAGTATTTT. Combining the CDR3 with reference TRBV7-9 and TRBJ2-3 gives the whole variable domain DTGVSQNPRHKITKRGQNVTFRCDPISEHNRLYWYRQTLGQGPEFLTYFQNEAQLEKSRLLSDRFSAERPKGSFSTLEIQRTEQGDSAMYLCASSTTGGGTDTQYFGPGTRLTVL.